Detailed here is one TCR beta chain. The antigen remains undetermined. Treatment noted: roughly ten-day PBMC culture with coronavirus spike peptide pools or control peptides (ViraFEST assay). IL-2 (approximately 9 IU/ml) and peptide pools (approximately 9.7 ug/ml) were added to cultures of a few million PBMCs per well. This entry belongs to a study of vaccination and CD4 T cells after COVID-19. For the study at large: Convalescent patients were SARS-CoV-2 positive by nasal swab PCR; several mild, one severe.

Germline CDR1 and CDR2: SNHLY and FYNNEI. The CDR3 is 15 residues long. Trimming stripped 6 bases from V and 5 bases from J, with 20 bases between. The assay that was used to sequence DNA from cultured CD4+ T cells was the Oncomine TCR Beta short-read assay. TCRdb itself ran the PCR reads through MiXCR, one entry per CDR3 protein. The sample contains under 6,500 distinct CDR3 sequences, 35% to 50% of which appear only once. The sequenced material came from CD4+ T cells from blood, cultured in vitro. The receptor's source is a human donor who had recovered from COVID-19. J is TRBJ2-7 and V is TRBV2; D is uncertain. The CDR3 here is CASSDLNGVDNEQYF. For the CDR3, the DNA is TGTGCCAGCAGCGATCTTAACGGAGTAGACAACGAGCAGTACTTC.